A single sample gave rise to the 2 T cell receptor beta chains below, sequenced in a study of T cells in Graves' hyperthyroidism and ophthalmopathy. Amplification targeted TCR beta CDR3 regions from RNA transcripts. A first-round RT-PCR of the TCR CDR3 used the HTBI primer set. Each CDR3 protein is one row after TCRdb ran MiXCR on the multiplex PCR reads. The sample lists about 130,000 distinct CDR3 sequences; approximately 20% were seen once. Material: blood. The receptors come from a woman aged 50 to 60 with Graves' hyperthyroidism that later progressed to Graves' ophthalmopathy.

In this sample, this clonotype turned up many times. CDR3 sequence (DNA): TGTGCCAGCAGCTCCGGGACAGGGAACAATGAGCAGTTCTTC. It codes for CASSSGTGNNEQFF. The chain recombines TRBV3-1 with TRBJ2-1, with 9 bases lining up with TRBD1. This CDR3 has 14 residues. Germline CDR1 is LGHDT and CDR2 is YNNKEL (reference sequence). J was trimmed by 5 bases and V by 5 bases; bases with no gene match: 4.

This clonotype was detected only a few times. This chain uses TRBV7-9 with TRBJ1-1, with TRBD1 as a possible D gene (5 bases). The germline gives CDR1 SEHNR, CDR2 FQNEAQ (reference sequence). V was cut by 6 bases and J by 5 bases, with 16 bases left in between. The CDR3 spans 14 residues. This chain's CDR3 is CASSRRSEGTEAFF. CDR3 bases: TGTGCCAGCAGTCGTAGATCTGAGGGGACTGAAGCTTTCTTT.